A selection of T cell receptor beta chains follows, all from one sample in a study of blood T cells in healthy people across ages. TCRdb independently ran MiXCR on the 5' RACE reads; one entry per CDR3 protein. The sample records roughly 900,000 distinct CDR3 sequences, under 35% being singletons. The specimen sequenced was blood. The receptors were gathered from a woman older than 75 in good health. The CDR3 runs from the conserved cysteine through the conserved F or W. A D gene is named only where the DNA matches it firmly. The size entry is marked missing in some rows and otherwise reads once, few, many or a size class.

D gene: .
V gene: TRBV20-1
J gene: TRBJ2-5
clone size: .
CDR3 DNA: TGCAGTGCTGACGAGGGGCGGGGACTAGAGACCCAGTACTTC
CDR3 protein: CSADEGRGLETQYF

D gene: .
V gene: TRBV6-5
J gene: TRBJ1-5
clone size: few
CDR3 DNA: TGTGCCAGCAGCGATACATGGAGCAATCAGCCCCAGCATTTT
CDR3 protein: CASSDTWSNQPQHF

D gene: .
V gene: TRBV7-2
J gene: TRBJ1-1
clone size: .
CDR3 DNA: TGTGCCAGCAGCTTAGGTAAGACTCAGGGAGCTTTCTTT
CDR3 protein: CASSLGKTQGAFF

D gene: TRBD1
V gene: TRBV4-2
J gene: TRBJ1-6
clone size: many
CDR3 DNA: TGTGCCAGCAGCCAACCACAGGGGGGAAATAATTCACCCCTCCACTTT
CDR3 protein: CASSQPQGGNNSPLHF

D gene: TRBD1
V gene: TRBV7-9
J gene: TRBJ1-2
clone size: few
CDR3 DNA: TGTGCCAGCAGCCAACGGCGGGACAGGGGGAACTATGGCTACACCTTC
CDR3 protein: CASSQRRDRGNYGYTF

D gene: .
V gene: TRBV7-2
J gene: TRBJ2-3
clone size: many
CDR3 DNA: TGTGCCAGCAGCTTAGCGCAACAGGGAACAGATACGCAGTATTTT
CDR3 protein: CASSLAQQGTDTQYF

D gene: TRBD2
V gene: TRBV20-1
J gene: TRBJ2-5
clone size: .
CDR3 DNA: TGCAGTGCTATCAAGACTAGCGGCCCTCAAGAGACCCAGTACTTC
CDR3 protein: CSAIKTSGPQETQYF

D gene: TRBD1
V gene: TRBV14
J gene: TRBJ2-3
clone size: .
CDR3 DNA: TGTGCCAGCAGCCAAGACGACAGGGTGGGAGATACGCAGTATTTT
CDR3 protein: CASSQDDRVGDTQYF

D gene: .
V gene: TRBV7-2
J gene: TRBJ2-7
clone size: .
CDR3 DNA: TGTGCCAGCAGCTTAGGCCCTCCAATATCCTACAACGAGCAGTACTTC
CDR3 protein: CASSLGPPISYNEQYF

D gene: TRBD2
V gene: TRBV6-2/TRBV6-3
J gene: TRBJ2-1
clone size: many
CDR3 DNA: TGTGCCAGCAGTTACTCAACAGCGGGGGGGATCATTGAGCAGTTCTTC
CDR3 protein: CASSYSTAGGIIEQFF

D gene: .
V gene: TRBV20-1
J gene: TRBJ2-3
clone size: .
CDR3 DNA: TGCAGTGCTAGAGATCCTAACAGGAACACAGATACGCAGTATTTT
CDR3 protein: CSARDPNRNTDTQYF